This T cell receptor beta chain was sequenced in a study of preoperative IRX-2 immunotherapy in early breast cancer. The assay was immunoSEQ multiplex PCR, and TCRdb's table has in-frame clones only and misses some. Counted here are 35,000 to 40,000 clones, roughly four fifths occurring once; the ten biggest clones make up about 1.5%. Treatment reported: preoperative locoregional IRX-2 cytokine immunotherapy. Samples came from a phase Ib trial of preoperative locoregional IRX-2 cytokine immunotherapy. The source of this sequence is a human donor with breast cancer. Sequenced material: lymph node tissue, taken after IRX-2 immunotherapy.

The CDR3 here is CALGQNTYEQYF. The DNA of the CDR3 is TGTGCCCTGGGACAGAATACCTACGAGCAGTACTTC. The chain has TRBV12-5 and TRBJ2-7, with 7 bases matching TRBD1. The germline V gene encodes CDR1 LGHNT and CDR2 FRNRAP. The CDR3 is made up of 12 amino acids.